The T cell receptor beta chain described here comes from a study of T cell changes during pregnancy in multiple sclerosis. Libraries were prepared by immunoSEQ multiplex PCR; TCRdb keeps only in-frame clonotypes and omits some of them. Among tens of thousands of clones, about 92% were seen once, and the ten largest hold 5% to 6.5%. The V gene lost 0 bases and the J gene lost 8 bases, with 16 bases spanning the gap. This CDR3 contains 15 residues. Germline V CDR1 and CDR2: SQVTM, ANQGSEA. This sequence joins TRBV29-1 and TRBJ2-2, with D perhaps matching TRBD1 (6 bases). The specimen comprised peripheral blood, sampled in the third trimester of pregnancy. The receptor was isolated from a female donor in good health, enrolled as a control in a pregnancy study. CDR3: CSVEEQGPGAGELFF. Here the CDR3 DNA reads TGCAGCGTTGAAGAACAGGGCCCAGGGGCGGGGGAGCTGTTTTTT.